This is a list of T cell receptor beta chains from one sample in a study of T cell repertoires in cytomegalovirus infection. These TCRs' antigens remain unknown. Each CDR3 protein is one row after TCRdb ran MiXCR on the reads. The data show about 110,000 distinct CDR3 sequences, 35% to 50% seen once. Sequencing was performed on CD8+ T cells from cultured PBMCs, taken from culture after CMV antigen stimulation. These receptors were taken from a human donor in good health (CMV status not recorded). Some clones in this sample may be carry-over from other donors' samples. Each CDR3 is given with its conserved first and last residue. D genes are given only for firm matches. Expanded clones are given a class, and other clones once, few, many or no size at all.

len: 15; d_gene: TRBD1; abundance: NA; v_gene: TRBV7-8; j_gene: TRBJ1-4; CDR3nt: TGTGCCAGCAGCTCAAACAGGGGGCTCGATGAAAAACTGTTTTTT; CDR3aa: CASSSNRGLDEKLFF
len: 14; d_gene: NA; abundance: NA; v_gene: TRBV19; j_gene: TRBJ2-1; CDR3nt: TGTGCCAGTAGTTCGGCAGGGCCCATAGTAGGGCAGTTCTTC; CDR3aa: CASSSAGPIVGQFF
len: 14; d_gene: NA; abundance: NA; v_gene: TRBV7-6; j_gene: TRBJ2-7; CDR3nt: TGTGCCAGCAGCTTAGAGGGTCAAGCCTACGAGCAGTACTTC; CDR3aa: CASSLEGQAYEQYF
len: 14; d_gene: NA; abundance: NA; v_gene: TRBV7-2; j_gene: TRBJ2-7; CDR3nt: TGTGCCAGCAGCCCTAGGGGGTTGACGAGCGAGCAGTACTTC; CDR3aa: CASSPRGLTSEQYF
len: 14; d_gene: NA; abundance: NA; v_gene: TRBV19; j_gene: TRBJ1-1; CDR3nt: TGTGCCAGTAGTCTAACGGCTATTGGCACTGAAGCTTTCTTT; CDR3aa: CASSLTAIGTEAFF
len: 12; d_gene: NA; abundance: NA; v_gene: TRBV14; j_gene: TRBJ1-2; CDR3nt: TGTGCCAGCAGCCAAGGGCCGGGTGACTACACCTTC; CDR3aa: CASSQGPGDYTF
len: 15; d_gene: NA; abundance: few; v_gene: TRBV19; j_gene: TRBJ2-1; CDR3nt: TGTGCCAGTAGTATTTGGGGAGACTCCTACAATGAGCAGTTCTTC; CDR3aa: CASSIWGDSYNEQFF
len: 14; d_gene: TRBD1; abundance: few; v_gene: TRBV7-6; j_gene: TRBJ1-1; CDR3nt: TGTGCCAGCAGCGTTCAGGGGGAATACACTGAAGCTTTCTTT; CDR3aa: CASSVQGEYTEAFF
len: 12; d_gene: NA; abundance: NA; v_gene: TRBV20-1; j_gene: TRBJ2-3; CDR3nt: TGCAGTGCTAGACCATTTGGAGATACGCAGTATTTT; CDR3aa: CSARPFGDTQYF
len: 16; d_gene: TRBD1; abundance: NA; v_gene: TRBV7-4; j_gene: TRBJ2-7; CDR3nt: TGTACCAGCAGCCCCCGTGTGGGACAGGGGGCCTACGAGCAGTACTTC; CDR3aa: CTSSPRVGQGAYEQYF
len: 14; d_gene: TRBD2; abundance: NA; v_gene: TRBV5-1; j_gene: TRBJ2-5; CDR3nt: TGCGCCAGCAGCCCCGGACTAGCGGGCGAGACCCAGTACTTC; CDR3aa: CASSPGLAGETQYF
len: 13; d_gene: NA; abundance: few; v_gene: TRBV24-1; j_gene: TRBJ2-7; CDR3nt: TGTGCCACCAGCGACGGATACTCCTACGAGCAGTACTTC; CDR3aa: CATSDGYSYEQYF
len: 14; d_gene: TRBD1; abundance: NA; v_gene: TRBV7-9; j_gene: TRBJ2-7; CDR3nt: TGTGCCAGCAGCTTCGTGGACAGGGGGTACGAGCAGTACTTC; CDR3aa: CASSFVDRGYEQYF
len: 17; d_gene: TRBD2; abundance: few; v_gene: TRBV7-6; j_gene: TRBJ2-3; CDR3nt: TGTGCCAGCAGCTTAGGCTGGAGCGGGGGGAACACAGATACGCAGTATTTT; CDR3aa: CASSLGWSGGNTDTQYF
len: 13; d_gene: NA; abundance: many; v_gene: TRBV7-2; j_gene: TRBJ2-1; CDR3nt: TGTGCCAGCAGGGACGGGGCAACCAATGAGCAGTTCTTC; CDR3aa: CASRDGATNEQFF
len: 16; d_gene: TRBD2; abundance: NA; v_gene: TRBV7-9; j_gene: TRBJ2-1; CDR3nt: TGTGCCAGCAGCTGGTCCGGGACTAGCGGGGGTAATGAGCAGTTCTTC; CDR3aa: CASSWSGTSGGNEQFF
len: 17; d_gene: TRBD2; abundance: many; v_gene: TRBV27; j_gene: TRBJ2-1; CDR3nt: TGTGCCAGCAGAGTTCAACTCCCGGGACTAGCGGGCAATGAGCAGTTCTTC; CDR3aa: CASRVQLPGLAGNEQFF
len: 18; d_gene: NA; abundance: few; v_gene: TRBV29-1; j_gene: TRBJ2-2; CDR3nt: TGCAGCGTTGAAGGGGTCAGGGGCGAATTAGAGAACACCGGGGAGCTGTTTTTT; CDR3aa: CSVEGVRGELENTGELFF
len: 16; d_gene: TRBD2; abundance: NA; v_gene: TRBV7-2; j_gene: TRBJ2-1; CDR3nt: TGTGCCAGCAGCTTCGGACTAGCGGGGGGGCTATATGAGCAGTTCTTC; CDR3aa: CASSFGLAGGLYEQFF
len: 14; d_gene: NA; abundance: NA; v_gene: TRBV11-2; j_gene: TRBJ1-1; CDR3nt: TGTGCCAGCAGCTTAGTTGGGTACGGGACTGAAGCTTTCTTT; CDR3aa: CASSLVGYGTEAFF
len: 16; d_gene: NA; abundance: many; v_gene: TRBV5-4; j_gene: TRBJ1-4; CDR3nt: TGTGCCAGCAGCTTAGGCAGAATCACAACTAATGAAAAACTGTTTTTT; CDR3aa: CASSLGRITTNEKLFF
len: 18; d_gene: TRBD2; abundance: NA; v_gene: TRBV9; j_gene: TRBJ2-1; CDR3nt: TGTGCCAGCAGCGCCACTACTAGCGGGGGTACGTCCTACAATGAGCAGTTCTTC; CDR3aa: CASSATTSGGTSYNEQFF
len: 12; d_gene: NA; abundance: NA; v_gene: TRBV7-8; j_gene: TRBJ1-2; CDR3nt: TGTGCCAGCAGCTTAGGAGTCCTAGGCTACACCTTC; CDR3aa: CASSLGVLGYTF
len: 16; d_gene: NA; abundance: NA; v_gene: TRBV20-1; j_gene: TRBJ2-3; CDR3nt: TGCAGTGCTAGTTGGGGCCTGGGCTCTAGCACAGATACGCAGTATTTT; CDR3aa: CSASWGLGSSTDTQYF
len: 16; d_gene: NA; abundance: NA; v_gene: TRBV2; j_gene: TRBJ2-3; CDR3nt: TGTGCCAGCGGGGGGACCCGGGGGGCTAGCACAGATACGCAGTATTTT; CDR3aa: CASGGTRGASTDTQYF
len: 14; d_gene: NA; abundance: few; v_gene: TRBV12-3/TRBV12-4; j_gene: TRBJ2-1; CDR3nt: TGTGCCAGCAGCTTTGGGCGGTCCTACAATGAGCAGTTCTTC; CDR3aa: CASSFGRSYNEQFF
len: 13; d_gene: NA; abundance: NA; v_gene: TRBV7-2; j_gene: TRBJ2-1; CDR3nt: TGTGCCAGCAGTAGACCGTGGCAACATGAGCAGTTCTTC; CDR3aa: CASSRPWQHEQFF
len: 14; d_gene: NA; abundance: many; v_gene: TRBV7-2; j_gene: TRBJ1-1; CDR3nt: TGTGCCAGCAGCCGCCGACCGGGGGGCACTGAAGCTTTCTTT; CDR3aa: CASSRRPGGTEAFF
len: 14; d_gene: TRBD1; abundance: many; v_gene: TRBV7-6; j_gene: TRBJ1-1; CDR3nt: TGTGCCAGCAGCGCCGGGACAGGGAACACTGAAGCTTTCTTT; CDR3aa: CASSAGTGNTEAFF
len: 11; d_gene: NA; abundance: NA; v_gene: TRBV27; j_gene: TRBJ2-5; CDR3nt: TGTGCCAGCGGAAGGGAAGAGACCCAGTACTTC; CDR3aa: CASGREETQYF
len: 13; d_gene: NA; abundance: NA; v_gene: TRBV11-2; j_gene: TRBJ2-7; CDR3nt: TGTGCCAGCAGCTTAGAGATAACGAACGAGCAGTACTTC; CDR3aa: CASSLEITNEQYF
len: 16; d_gene: TRBD1; abundance: NA; v_gene: TRBV2; j_gene: TRBJ2-1; CDR3nt: TGTGCCAGCAGTGGGGGGACAGAAAGCTCCTACAATGAGCAGTTCTTC; CDR3aa: CASSGGTESSYNEQFF
len: 11; d_gene: NA; abundance: many; v_gene: TRBV2; j_gene: TRBJ2-1; CDR3nt: TGTGCCAGCAGTCTGCTGGCTTGGCAGTTCTTC; CDR3aa: CASSLLAWQFF
len: 16; d_gene: TRBD2; abundance: NA; v_gene: TRBV6-5; j_gene: TRBJ2-5; CDR3nt: TGTGCCAGCAGTTACGGGACTAGCGGGAACCAAGAGACCCAGTACTTC; CDR3aa: CASSYGTSGNQETQYF
len: 18; d_gene: TRBD2; abundance: few; v_gene: TRBV7-9; j_gene: TRBJ2-5; CDR3nt: TGTGCCAGCAGCGGATCCGGGACTAGCGGGGGTGCTCCAGAGACCCAGTACTTC; CDR3aa: CASSGSGTSGGAPETQYF
len: 14; d_gene: NA; abundance: many; v_gene: TRBV19; j_gene: TRBJ2-7; CDR3nt: TGTGCCAGTAGTATAGGGGGGCCCGCCGGCGAGCAGTACTTC; CDR3aa: CASSIGGPAGEQYF